This T cell receptor (beta chain) was documented in a study of CD8 T cells in Susac syndrome. For the study at large: Each patient with Susac syndrome, at the time of blood draw, was therapy-naive, on corticosteroids, or on intravenous immunoglobulin alone.

cDNA came from about 0.5 to 1 ug RNA primed by random hexamers. Across 54 Vbeta and 13 Jbeta, TCR beta CDR3 was amplified with immunoSEQ multiplex PCR. TCRdb re-derived calls from the immunoSEQ multiplex PCR reads in MiXCR, one entry per CDR3 protein. The data show 180,000 or so distinct CDR3 sequences, about 93% seen once. V was cut by 4 bases and J by 1 base, with 18 bases left in between. From germline, CDR1 is SGHRS and CDR2 YFSETQ. The CDR3 runs to 16 residues. In blood CD8+ and CD4+ T cells, TCR beta underwent sequencing. The sequenced sample consisted of CD4+ T cells from PBMCs. The gene calls are TRBV5-1 and TRBJ2-7; the D gene is possibly TRBD1 (6 bases). The source of this sequence is a human donor with Susac syndrome. CDR3 DNA sequence: TGCGCCAGCAGCGCATCCGGGACACCGAGATCCTACGAGCAGTACTTC. Residues: CASSASGTPRSYEQYF.